This T cell receptor (beta chain) was obtained from a study of OX40 agonist ivuxolimab in advanced cancers. For the study at large: At roughly 83% male, the cohort had a mean age of approximately 60 years, ranging from 23 to 79. Under the entry rules, prior anti-PD-1, anti-PD-L1 or anti-CTLA-4 therapy was allowed, and roughly 41% had some. A partial response was reached by three patients: one with hepatocellular carcinoma and two with cutaneous melanoma.

The V and J ends lost 0 bases and 5 bases respectively, with 11 bases between them. The CDR3 runs to 15 residues. Germline CDR1 LGHNA, CDR2 YNFKEQ. Findings and limits, study-wide: People who partly responded at 0.1-3.0 mg/kg had some of the least clonal expansion seen.

The table lists this clone with a few counts. Its matching antigen is unknown. Sequenced by immunoSEQ multiplex PCR; TCRdb stores in-frame clones only, minus some. The repertoire holds roughly 83,000 clones, with approximately 84% as singletons. The sequence was obtained from an adult with an advanced solid tumor such as melanoma, head and neck, liver or kidney cancer. The rearrangement links TRBV4-2 to TRBJ1-5; D unclear. The source was CD4+ or CD8+ T cells sorted from blood, collected in a trial of the OX40 agonist ivuxolimab. As DNA, the CDR3 is TGTGCCAGCAGCCAAGATGACGGCTCGCATCAGCCCCAGCATTTT. Its translation is CASSQDDGSHQPQHF.